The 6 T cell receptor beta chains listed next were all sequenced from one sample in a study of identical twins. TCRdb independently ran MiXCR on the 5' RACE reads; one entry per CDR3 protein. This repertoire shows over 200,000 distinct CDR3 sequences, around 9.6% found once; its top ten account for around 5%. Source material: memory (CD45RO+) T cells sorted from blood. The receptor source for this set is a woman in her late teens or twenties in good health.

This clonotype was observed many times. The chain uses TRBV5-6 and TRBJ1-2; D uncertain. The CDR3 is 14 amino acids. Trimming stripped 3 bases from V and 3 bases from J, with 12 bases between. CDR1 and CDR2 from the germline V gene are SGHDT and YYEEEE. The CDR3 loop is CASSSWGAYYGYTF. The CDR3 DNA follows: TGTGCCAGCAGCTCTTGGGGAGCCTACTATGGCTACACCTTC.

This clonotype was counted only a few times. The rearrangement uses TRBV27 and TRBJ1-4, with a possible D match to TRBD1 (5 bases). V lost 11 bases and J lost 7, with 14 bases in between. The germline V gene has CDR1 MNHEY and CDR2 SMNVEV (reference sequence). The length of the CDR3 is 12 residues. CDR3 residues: CASGRSGEKLFF. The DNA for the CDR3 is TGTGCCTCGGGGCGTTCGGGTGAAAAACTGTTTTTT.

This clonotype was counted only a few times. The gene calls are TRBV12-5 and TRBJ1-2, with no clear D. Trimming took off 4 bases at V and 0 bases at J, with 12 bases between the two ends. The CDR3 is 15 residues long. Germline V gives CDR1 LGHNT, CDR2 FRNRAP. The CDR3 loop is CASGSQREANYGYTF. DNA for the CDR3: TGTGCTAGTGGTTCCCAAAGGGAAGCTAACTATGGCTACACCTTC.

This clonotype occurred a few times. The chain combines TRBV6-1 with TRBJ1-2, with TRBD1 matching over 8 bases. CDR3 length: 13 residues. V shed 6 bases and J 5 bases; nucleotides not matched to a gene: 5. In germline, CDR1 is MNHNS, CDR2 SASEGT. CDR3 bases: TGTGCCAGCAGCAGGGGGCAGGCTTATGGCTACACCTTC. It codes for CASSRGQAYGYTF.

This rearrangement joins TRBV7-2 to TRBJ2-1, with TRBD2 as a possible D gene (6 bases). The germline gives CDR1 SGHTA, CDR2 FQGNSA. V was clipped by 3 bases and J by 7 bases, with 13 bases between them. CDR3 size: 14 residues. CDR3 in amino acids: CASSLDGSVNEQFF. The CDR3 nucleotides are TGTGCCAGCAGCTTGGACGGGAGCGTTAATGAGCAGTTCTTC.

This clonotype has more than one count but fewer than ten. In DNA form, the CDR3 reads TGTGCCAGCAGTTACTCAGCCTATAGCGGGGGGGCCTACGAGCAGTACTTC. It translates to CASSYSAYSGGAYEQYF. The chain carries TRBV6-5 and TRBJ2-7; 11 bases line up with TRBD2. Per the germline V gene, CDR1 is MNHEY and CDR2 is SVGAGI. This CDR3 region has 17 residues. With V trimmed by 0 bases and J by 2 bases, 6 bases remained unmatched.